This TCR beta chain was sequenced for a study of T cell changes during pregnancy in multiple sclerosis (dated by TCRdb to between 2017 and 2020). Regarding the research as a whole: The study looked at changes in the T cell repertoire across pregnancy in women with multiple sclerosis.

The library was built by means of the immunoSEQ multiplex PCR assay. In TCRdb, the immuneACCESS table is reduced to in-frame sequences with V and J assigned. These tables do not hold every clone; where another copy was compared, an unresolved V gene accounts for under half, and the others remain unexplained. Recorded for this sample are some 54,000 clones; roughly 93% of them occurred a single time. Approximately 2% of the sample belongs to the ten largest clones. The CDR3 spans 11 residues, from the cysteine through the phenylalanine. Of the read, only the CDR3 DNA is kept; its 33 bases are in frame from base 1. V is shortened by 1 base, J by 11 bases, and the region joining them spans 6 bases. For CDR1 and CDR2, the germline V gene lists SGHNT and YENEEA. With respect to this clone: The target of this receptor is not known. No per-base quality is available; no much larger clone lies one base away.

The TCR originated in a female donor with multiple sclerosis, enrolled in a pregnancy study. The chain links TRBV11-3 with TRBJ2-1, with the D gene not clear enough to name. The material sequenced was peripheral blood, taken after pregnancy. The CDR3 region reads CASSLGPQQFF. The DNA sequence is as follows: TGTGCCAGCAGCTTAGGGCCACAGCAGTTCTTC.